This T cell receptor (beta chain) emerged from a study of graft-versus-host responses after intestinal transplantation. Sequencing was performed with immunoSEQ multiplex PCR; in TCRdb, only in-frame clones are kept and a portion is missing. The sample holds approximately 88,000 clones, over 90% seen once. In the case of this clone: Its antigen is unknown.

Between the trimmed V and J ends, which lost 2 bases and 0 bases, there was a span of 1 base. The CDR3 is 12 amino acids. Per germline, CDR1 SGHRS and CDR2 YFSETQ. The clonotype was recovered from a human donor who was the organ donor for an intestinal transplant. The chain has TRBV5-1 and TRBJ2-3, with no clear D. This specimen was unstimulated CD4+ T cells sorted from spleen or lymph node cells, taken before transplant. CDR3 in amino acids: CASSLSTDTQYF. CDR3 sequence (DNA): TGCGCCAGCAGCTTAAGCACAGATACGCAGTATTTT.